The source of this T cell receptor (beta chain) is a study of technical replicates of blood from several donors. The ends were cut back, 3 bases at V and 0 bases at J, with 14 bases in the middle. CDR1 is SGHTA, CDR2 FQGNSA, per germline. The CDR3 is 16 residues long. Repertoires were generated with immunoSEQ multiplex PCR, while TCRdb's copy carries only in-frame clones and drops some. The table records approximately 92,000 clones, approximately 96% of them present only once. What was sequenced was T cells isolated from PBMCs. The chain recombines TRBV7-2 with TRBJ1-2; weak D call: TRBD1 (5 bases). This TCR came from a human donor in good health. The CDR3 DNA is TGTGCCAGCAGCTTTATTCGGACACGCACTAACTATGGCTACACCTTC. This gives the protein CASSFIRTRTNYGYTF.